This passage covers 18 T cell receptor beta chains from one sample sequenced in a study of T-cell memory formation after mild COVID-19. TCRdb used MiXCR to reprocess the 5' RACE reads, holding one entry per CDR3 protein. The table has more than 450,000 distinct CDR3 sequences, more than 15% seen once; the top ten hold 9.5% to 15%. The sequenced sample consisted of PBMCs or a T cell subset sorted from them (not recorded which). These receptors came from an adult woman who had mild COVID-19 (a few samples of this study predate the infection). Cell type and time point are not known.

The chain joins TRBV7-9 to TRBJ2-1, with D possibly being TRBD2 (5 bases). CDR1 is SEHNR and CDR2 is FQNEAQ in the germline V gene (reference sequence). This CDR3 is built from 14 residues. With 5 bases removed from V and 8 bases from J, the gap between germline ends came to 16 bases. DNA for the CDR3: TGTGCCAGCAGCCATGAACTAGTTCTCGATGAGCAGTTCTTC. Translation: CASSHELVLDEQFF. Based on the CDR3 plus reference TRBV7-9 and TRBJ2-1, the full variable domain is DTGVSQNPRHKITKRGQNVTFRCDPISEHNRLYWYRQTLGQGPEFLTYFQNEAQLEKSRLLSDRFSAERPKGSFSTLEIQRTEQGDSAMYLCASSHELVLDEQFFGPGTRLTVL.

The chain joins TRBV7-9 to TRBJ2-2; D is perhaps TRBD2 (5 bases). Germline CDR1 and CDR2: SEHNR and FQNEAQ (reference sequence). With 10 bases removed from V and 7 bases from J, the gap between germline ends came to 10 bases. CDR3 size: 11 residues. CDR3 in DNA: TGTGCCACCCCCGGAGGCGGGGAGCTGTTTTTT. The encoded protein is CATPGGGELFF.

The table lists this clonotype with a few counts. This rearrangement joins TRBV9 to TRBJ1-1; D is uncertain. The CDR3 extends over 12 amino acids. Trimming pared 0 bases from V and 8 bases from J, leaving 8 bases between. Germline CDR1 and CDR2: SGDLS and YYNGEE. CDR3 sequence reads: CASSVEGVEAFF. The CDR3 nucleotides are TGTGCCAGCAGCGTAGAAGGAGTGGAAGCTTTCTTT.

This chain uses TRBV11-3 with TRBJ2-2; weak D call: TRBD2 (6 bases). V was pared by 5 bases and J by 2 bases, with 18 bases between. This CDR3 has 17 amino acids. Germline CDR1 and CDR2: SGHNT and YENEEA. The CDR3 sequence: CASSPNRGRRNTGELFF. In nucleotides, the CDR3 is TGTGCCAGCAGCCCGAATCGAGGGAGGCGAAACACCGGGGAGCTGTTTTTT.

The J gene is TRBJ1-6, the V gene TRBV10-3; 8 bases line up with TRBD1. The junction had 6 bases not matched to a gene; V was cut back by 10 bases and J by 7 bases. Germline V lookup: CDR1 ENHRY, CDR2 SYGVKD. This CDR3 spans 13 amino acids. The CDR3 bases are TGTGCCACCGGACAGGGTAACAATTCACCCCTCCACTTT. It translates to CATGQGNNSPLHF.

The V call is TRBV6-6, the J call TRBJ2-5, with D uncertain. The CDR3 runs to 15 residues. The V gene's germline CDR1 is MNHNY and CDR2 SVGAGI (reference sequence). V was shortened by 4 bases and J by 5 bases, with 17 bases between the two germline ends. The CDR3 region has the DNA TGTGCCAGCAGTTTAATACCCCCCAAGGAGGAGACCCAGTACTTC. This encodes CASSLIPPKEETQYF.

The chain links TRBV7-6 to TRBJ1-4, with TRBD1 as a possible D gene (6 bases). The germline CDR1 and CDR2 sequences are SGHVS and FNYEAQ. The CDR3 has 15 amino acids. Trimming removed 5 bases at V and 9 bases at J, with 19 bases between. The CDR3 here is CASSPWGAGEKKLFF. The DNA of the CDR3 is TGTGCCAGCAGCCCATGGGGGGCAGGGGAAAAAAAACTGTTTTTT.

This chain joins TRBV7-2 and TRBJ1-2, with 7 bases lining up with TRBD1. CDR1 is SGHTA, CDR2 FQGNSA, per germline. This CDR3 has 13 residues. Trimming at V came to 3 bases and at J to 7 bases, leaving 5 bases not matched to a gene. CDR3 DNA: TGTGCCAGCAGCTTCTCAGGGGGGTTTGGCTACACCTTC. As protein: CASSFSGGFGYTF.

The V gene is TRBV12-3 or TRBV12-4, the J gene TRBJ1-6; no definite D call. The length of the CDR3 is 19 residues. V was cut by 3 bases and J by 7 bases, with 25 bases left in between. The CDR3 here is CASSLSGQVVLSGNSPLHF. The CDR3 DNA reads as TGTGCCAGCAGTTTGAGTGGTCAGGTCGTTCTCTCGGGGAATTCACCCCTCCACTTT.

This clonotype occurred a few times. The chain has TRBV29-1 and TRBJ1-4; 9 nucleotides align to TRBD1. V lost 6 bases and J lost 4; bases outside the gene matches: 6. The CDR3 totals 14 residues. Germline V gene lookup returns CDR1 SQVTM and CDR2 ANQGSEA. The CDR3 bases are TGCAGCGTACCCGACAGGGGGAATAATGAAAAACTGTTTTTT. It codes for CSVPDRGNNEKLFF.

V gene TRBV24-1 combines with J gene TRBJ2-3; 8 bases line up with TRBD2. The CDR3 loop spans 19 amino acids. Trimming removed 3 bases from V and 3 bases from J; junction bases left unmatched: 16. Germline values: CDR1 KGHDR, CDR2 SFDVKD. CDR3 nucleotide sequence: TGTGCCACCAGTGATCCCTCGGGACCCTTAGCGGGGAGGACAGATACGCAGTATTTT. This sequence encodes CATSDPSGPLAGRTDTQYF.

This clonotype was seen a few times. The CDR3 loop is CSARPGLDGINEQFF. DNA for the CDR3: TGCAGTGCTAGACCCGGACTAGATGGTATCAATGAGCAGTTCTTC. This chain joins TRBV20-1 and TRBJ2-1; 7 bases fit TRBD2. The germline gives CDR1 DFQATT, CDR2 SNEGSKA (reference sequence). V shed 2 bases, J shed 6 bases, and the junction held 10 bases outside the gene matches. The CDR3 extends over 15 amino acids.

V is TRBV7-2 and J is TRBJ1-5, with D maybe TRBD1 (5 bases). CDR1 and CDR2 from the germline V gene are SGHTA and FQGNSA. Trimming shortened V by 1 base and J by 7 bases, and 14 bases separated the two germline ends. The CDR3 extends over 15 amino acids. In DNA form, the CDR3 reads TGTGCCAGCAGCTTAGATACAGGCCTAGGGCAGCCCCAGCATTTT. Translating it yields CASSLDTGLGQPQHF. Filled out from reference TRBV7-2 and TRBJ1-5, the complete variable domain reads GAGVSQSPSNKVTEKGKDVELRCDPISGHTALYWYRQSLGQGLEFLIYFQGNSAPDKSGLPSDRFSAERTGGSVSTLTIQRTQQEDSAVYLCASSLDTGLGQPQHFGDGTRLSIL.

V gene TRBV6-2 or TRBV6-3 combines with J gene TRBJ2-1; the match to TRBD2 covers 10 bases. V lost 5 bases, J lost 10 bases, and 11 bases stayed unmatched. The CDR3 extends over 15 amino acids. The germline V gene encodes CDR1 MNHEY and CDR2 SVGEGT. CDR3 sequence (DNA): TGTGCCAGCAGTCCCAGCGGGGGGGCCTTCCGAGAGCAGTTCTTC. Protein product: CASSPSGGAFREQFF.

The rearrangement uses TRBV18 and TRBJ2-2, with 7 bases matching TRBD1. The CDR3 is 15 residues long. CDR1 is KGHSH and CDR2 is LQKENI in the germline V gene. The junction had 4 bases not matched to a gene; V was cut back by 1 base and J by 5 bases. The CDR3 protein is CASSPQGAETGELFF. The CDR3 DNA reads TGTGCCAGCTCACCACAGGGGGCAGAAACCGGGGAGCTGTTTTTT.

The genes are TRBV20-1 and TRBJ2-1; 8 nucleotides line up with TRBD2. This CDR3 region has 15 residues. Unmatched junction bases numbered 9, after V lost 6 bases and J lost 2 bases. The germline V gene has CDR1 DFQATT and CDR2 SNEGSKA (reference sequence). CDR3 DNA sequence: TGCAGTGCCCACCGTAGCGGGATTACCTACAATGAGCAGTTCTTC. It codes for CSAHRSGITYNEQFF.

The J gene is TRBJ1-5, the V gene TRBV27, with D possibly being TRBD1 (5 bases). V was trimmed by 4 bases and J by 2 bases, leaving 15 bases between them. Germline V gene sequence: CDR1 MNHEY, CDR2 SMNVEV (reference sequence). CDR3 length: 16 residues. This CDR3 reads CASSSYQGKGNQPQHF. For the CDR3, the DNA is TGTGCCAGCAGTTCTTATCAGGGAAAGGGCAATCAGCCCCAGCATTTT.

This clonotype turned up a few times. The V gene is TRBV29-1, the J gene TRBJ1-1, with D hard to call. Germline-derived CDR1 and CDR2 are SQVTM and ANQGSEA. V lost 4 bases, J lost 11 bases, and 17 bases lay in between. The CDR3 consists of 12 residues. CDR3 sequence (DNA): TGCAGCGTTGGTACCCGGGGAAATGTGGCTTTCTTT. Residues: CSVGTRGNVAFF.